This T cell receptor (beta chain) emerged from a study of T-cell reconstitution after alpha-beta-depleted transplantation in children. CDR3 length equals 13 residues. Looked up from germline, CDR1 is MNHNS and CDR2 is SASEGT. J gave up 3 bases and V 5 bases, and 2 bases lay outside the gene matches. Unique molecular identifiers featured in how the TCRbeta library was prepared. Via MiXCR, TCRdb re-called the PCR reads, giving one row per CDR3 protein. The top ten hold 3.8% of the sample, which has 350,000 to 400,000 distinct CDR3 sequences, over 20% seen once. This clonotype was recorded a few times. V usage is TRBV6-1 and J usage is TRBJ1-2; 8 positions match TRBD1. Sequencing was performed on PBMCs from the stem cell graft donor, taken from the stem cell graft. This TCR derives from a human donor who donated a stem cell graft to a child with acute myeloid leukemia. CDR3 residues: CASSTGGYYGYTF. In nucleotides, the CDR3 is TGTGCCAGCAGTACAGGGGGGTACTATGGCTACACCTTC.